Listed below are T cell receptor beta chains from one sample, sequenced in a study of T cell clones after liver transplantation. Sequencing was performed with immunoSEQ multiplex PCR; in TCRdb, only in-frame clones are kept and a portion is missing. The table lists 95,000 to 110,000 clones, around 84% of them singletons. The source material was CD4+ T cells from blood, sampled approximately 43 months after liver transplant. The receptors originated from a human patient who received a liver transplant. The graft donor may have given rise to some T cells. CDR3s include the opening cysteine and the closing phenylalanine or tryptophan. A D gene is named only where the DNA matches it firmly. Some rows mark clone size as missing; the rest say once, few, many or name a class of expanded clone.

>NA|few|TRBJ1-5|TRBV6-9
TGTGCCAGCAAATCGAGGGGGTGGGGCCAGAGTTATAGCAATCAGCCCCAGCATTTT
CASKSRGWGQSYSNQPQHF
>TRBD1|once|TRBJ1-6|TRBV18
TGTGCCAGCTCAATGACAGGGGATGTTTCGAATTCACCCCTCCACTTT
CASSMTGDVSNSPLHF
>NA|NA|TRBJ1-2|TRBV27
TGTGCCAGCGCACGAAGTGGACAAAGGCGGGGCTACACCTTC
CASARSGQRRGYTF
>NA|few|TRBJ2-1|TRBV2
TGTGCCAGCAGTGATATAGGAGGGGGGCGTGAGCAGTTCTTC
CASSDIGGGREQFF
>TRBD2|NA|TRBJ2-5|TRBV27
TGTGCCAGCAGTTGGACTAGCGGGAGACGAGAGACCCAGTACTTC
CASSWTSGRRETQYF
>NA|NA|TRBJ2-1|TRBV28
TGTGCCAGCAGTTTAACCGGGACGGGAGACAATGAGCAGTTCTTC
CASSLTGTGDNEQFF
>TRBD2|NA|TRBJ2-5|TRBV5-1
TGCGCCAGCATACCTCGGGAGGGTTCCCAAGAGACCCAGTACTTC
CASIPREGSQETQYF
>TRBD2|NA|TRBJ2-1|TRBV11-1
TGTGCCAGCACTTATAGCGGGAGGGCCGTAGTGGATGAGCAGTTCTTC
CASTYSGRAVVDEQFF
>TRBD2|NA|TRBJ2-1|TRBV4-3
TGCGCCAGCAGCCAAGATTGGATAGCGGGGGGGCGCAATGAGCAGTTCTTC
CASSQDWIAGGRNEQFF
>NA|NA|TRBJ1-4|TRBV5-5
TGTGCCAGCAGCCTGGACCCGAAAACTGTGGGAAAACTGTTTTTT
CASSLDPKTVGKLFF
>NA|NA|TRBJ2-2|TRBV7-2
TGTGCCAGCAGCTTTCTGGGGGGAGGCGGGGAGCTGTTTTTT
CASSFLGGGGELFF
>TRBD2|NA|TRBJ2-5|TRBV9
TGTGCCAGCAGCGCGCGGGGACTAGCGGGGGAAGAGACCCAGTACTTC
CASSARGLAGEETQYF
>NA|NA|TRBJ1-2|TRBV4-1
TGCGCCAGCAGTCCCGCGTCCCCGGGCGGCTACACCTTC
CASSPASPGGYTF
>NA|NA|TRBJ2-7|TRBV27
TGTACCAGCAGCCCGGGCATGGGGAACTACGAGCAGTACTTC
CTSSPGMGNYEQYF
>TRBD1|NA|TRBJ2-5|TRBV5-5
TGTGCCAGCAGCCAACAGGGGGCTCGAGAGACCCAGTACTTC
CASSQQGARETQYF
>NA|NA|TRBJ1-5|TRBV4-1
TGCGCCAGCAGCCAAGTAGGGCGGAGGGGAGGGGGACATCAGCCCCAGCATTTT
CASSQVGRRGGGHQPQHF
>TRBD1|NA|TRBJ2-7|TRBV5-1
TGCGCCAGCAGCCCGGGGACAGGGAGGTCCGAGCAGTACTTC
CASSPGTGRSEQYF
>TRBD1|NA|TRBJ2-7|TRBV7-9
TGTGCCAGCAGCCCACTGGACAGGGGGCTTTCGCGCGAGCAGTACTTC
CASSPLDRGLSREQYF
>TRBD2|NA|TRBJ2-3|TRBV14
TGTGCCAGCAGCCAACCTTTGACTAGCGGGGACACAGATACGCAGTATTTT
CASSQPLTSGDTDTQYF
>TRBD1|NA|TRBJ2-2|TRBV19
TGTGCCAGTAGTACGGGACAGGGAGGAGTCACCGGGGAGCTGTTTTTT
CASSTGQGGVTGELFF
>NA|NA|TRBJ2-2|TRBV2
TGTGCCAGCAAAGGACTCAACACCGGGGAGCTGTTTTTT
CASKGLNTGELFF
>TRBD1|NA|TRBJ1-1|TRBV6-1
TGTGCCAGCAAGACCGGGACAGGGTCCCTATTAGAAGCTTTCTTT
CASKTGTGSLLEAFF
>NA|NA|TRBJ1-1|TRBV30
TGTGCCTGGAGTTTACAGAGGAACACTGAAGCTTTCTTT
CAWSLQRNTEAFF
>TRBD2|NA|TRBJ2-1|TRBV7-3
TGTGCCAGCAAGGCTAGCGGGGGTTCCCTCTCCTACAATGAGCAGTTCTTC
CASKASGGSLSYNEQFF
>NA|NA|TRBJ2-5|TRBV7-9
TGTGCCAGCAGCTCACGTGGGCTGCAAGAGACCCAGTACTTC
CASSSRGLQETQYF
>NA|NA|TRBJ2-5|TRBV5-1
TGCGCCAGCAGCCTCTCTAGGATCGGGGAGACCCAGTACTTC
CASSLSRIGETQYF
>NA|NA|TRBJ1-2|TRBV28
TGTGCCACCCCACAGGGTGGTTCTAACTATGGCTACACCTTC
CATPQGGSNYGYTF
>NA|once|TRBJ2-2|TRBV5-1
TGCGCCAGCAGTAGAATCCCTAGCGACACCGGGGAGCTGTTTTTT
CASSRIPSDTGELFF
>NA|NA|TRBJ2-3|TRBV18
TGTGCCAGCTCACCAAACGGGGCAACTACAGATACGCAGTATTTT
CASSPNGATTDTQYF
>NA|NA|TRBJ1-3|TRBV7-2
TGTGCCAGCAGGAACCCGGGAGACGCTGGAAACACCATATATTTT
CASRNPGDAGNTIYF
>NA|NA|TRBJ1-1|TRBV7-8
TGTGCCAGCAGCTCGGCCGGACACCGGAACACTGAAGCTTTCTTT
CASSSAGHRNTEAFF
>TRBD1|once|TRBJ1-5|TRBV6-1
TGTGCCAGCAGTTCGACAGGGGTTGAACAGCCCCAGCATTTT
CASSSTGVEQPQHF
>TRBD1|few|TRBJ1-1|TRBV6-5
TGTGCCACACAGGGGGCATCCGTCGCTTTCTTT
CATQGASVAFF
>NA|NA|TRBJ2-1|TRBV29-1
TGCAGCGTTGGAGCAGGGTCACTCTCCTACAATGAGCAGTTCTTC
CSVGAGSLSYNEQFF
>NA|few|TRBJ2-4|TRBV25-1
TGTGCCAGCAGTGATAGGGGGTGGGAAAACATTCAGTACTTC
CASSDRGWENIQYF
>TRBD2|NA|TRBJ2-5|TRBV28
TGTGCCAGCAGTTCCCTTAGCGGGAGTAGGGAGACCCAGTACTTC
CASSSLSGSRETQYF
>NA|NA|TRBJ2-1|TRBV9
TGTGCCAGCAGCCATCTATTTAAGACAGGGACTTCTGAGCAGTTCTTC
CASSHLFKTGTSEQFF
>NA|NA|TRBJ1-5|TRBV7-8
TGTGCCAGCAGCCCCGAGAAGGGTCCCAATCAGCCCCAGCATTTT
CASSPEKGPNQPQHF
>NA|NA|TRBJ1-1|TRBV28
TGTGCCAGCAGTTTAGGGCCGCGAGGTGAAGCTTTCTTT
CASSLGPRGEAFF
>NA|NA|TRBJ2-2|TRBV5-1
TGCGCCAGCCGGGACAAGAACACCGGGGAGCTGTTTTTT
CASRDKNTGELFF
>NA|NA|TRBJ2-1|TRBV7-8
TGTGCCAGCAGCTTAGCGGCGCCAGGGTCGTTCGGTGAGCAGTTCTTC
CASSLAAPGSFGEQFF
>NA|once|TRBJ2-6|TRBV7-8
TGTGCCAGCAGCTCGGACAGCCCCGGGGCCAACGTCCTGACTTTC
CASSSDSPGANVLTF
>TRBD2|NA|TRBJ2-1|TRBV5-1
TGCGCCAGCAGCTTATCTCCCCTGACTAGCGGGGGCAATGAGCAGTTCTTC
CASSLSPLTSGGNEQFF
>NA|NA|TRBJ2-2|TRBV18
TGTGCCAGCTCACGTGGGGGCACCGGGGAGCTGTTTTTT
CASSRGGTGELFF
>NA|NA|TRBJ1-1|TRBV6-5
TGTGCCAGCAGCCGGGGACTCCTGAACACTGAAGCTTTCTTT
CASSRGLLNTEAFF
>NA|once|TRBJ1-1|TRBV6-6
TGTGCCAGCAGTTACTCCAAGACGCGAAACACTGAAGCTTTCTTT
CASSYSKTRNTEAFF
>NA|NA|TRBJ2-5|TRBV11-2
TGTGCCAGCAGCCCAATCGGGGCGTACCAAGAGACCCAGTACTTC
CASSPIGAYQETQYF